This entry lists 6 T cell receptor beta chains sequenced from one sample in a study of beta chain features in type 1 diabetes. Sequenced material consisted of expressed TCRB transcripts (all of the isolated RNA was reverse transcribed). Clones were sequenced by immunoSEQ multiplex PCR, and TCRdb holds only the in-frame ones, with some missing. Among 200,000 to 250,000 clones listed, more than 9% were seen once. The sample consisted of naive CD4+ T cells from blood. The receptors come from a woman aged 18 to 35 in good health.

This clone has only a few counts. The chain uses TRBV30 and TRBJ1-1; 8 bases are shared with TRBD1. CDR3 length equals 12 residues. V lost 6 bases to trimming and J lost 7 bases; unmatched junction nucleotides: 7. The germline V gene encodes CDR1 GTSNPN and CDR2 SVGIG (reference sequence). CDR3 amino acids: CACQGATDEAFF. CDR3 nucleotides: TGTGCCTGTCAGGGGGCGACGGATGAAGCTTTCTTT.

The chain carries TRBV2 and TRBJ1-1; D is unclear. The V end lost 7 bases, the J end lost 6 bases, and 9 bases lay between the germline ends. Per germline, CDR1 SNHLY and CDR2 FYNNEI. This CDR3 spans 11 amino acids. The CDR3: CASKGGSEAFF. CDR3 DNA: TGTGCCAGCAAAGGAGGGTCTGAAGCTTTCTTT.

This clone was seen at least ten times. This chain uses TRBV7-2 with TRBJ2-3, with D hard to call. Trimming cost V 5 bases and J 4 bases, with 4 bases left between them. This CDR3 comprises 11 residues. Germline CDR1 reads SGHTA; CDR2 reads FQGNSA. The CDR3: CASSLADTQYF. CDR3 DNA: TGTGCCAGCAGCCTTGCAGATACGCAGTATTTT.

This clone was detected only a few times. The chain combines TRBV6-1 with TRBJ1-1, with D hard to call. The CDR3 contains 14 residues. Germline CDR1 and CDR2: MNHNS and SASEGT. The V gene lost 2 bases and the J gene lost 4 bases, with 11 bases spanning the gap. The CDR3 nucleotides are TGTGCCAGCAGTGAACTGAGGCTTTTCACTGAAGCTTTCTTT. As protein: CASSELRLFTEAFF.

This chain uses TRBV5-6 with TRBJ2-3; D gene unclear. Germline-derived CDR1 and CDR2 are SGHDT and YYEEEE. Trimming pared 4 bases from V and 4 bases from J, leaving 7 bases between. CDR3 length: 12 residues. The CDR3 bases are TGTGCCAGCAGCCCCCTGTCAGATACGCAGTATTTT. Its translation: CASSPLSDTQYF.

The chain combines TRBV5-1 with TRBJ2-2, with TRBD1 matching 12 bases. This CDR3 contains 19 residues. Looked up from germline, CDR1 is SGHRS and CDR2 is YFSETQ. Unmatched junction bases numbered 15, after V lost 4 bases and J lost 5 bases. The CDR3 protein is CASSPGSGTGGARTGELFF. Here the CDR3 DNA reads TGCGCCAGCAGCCCAGGCTCCGGGACAGGGGGCGCAAGAACCGGGGAGCTGTTTTTT.